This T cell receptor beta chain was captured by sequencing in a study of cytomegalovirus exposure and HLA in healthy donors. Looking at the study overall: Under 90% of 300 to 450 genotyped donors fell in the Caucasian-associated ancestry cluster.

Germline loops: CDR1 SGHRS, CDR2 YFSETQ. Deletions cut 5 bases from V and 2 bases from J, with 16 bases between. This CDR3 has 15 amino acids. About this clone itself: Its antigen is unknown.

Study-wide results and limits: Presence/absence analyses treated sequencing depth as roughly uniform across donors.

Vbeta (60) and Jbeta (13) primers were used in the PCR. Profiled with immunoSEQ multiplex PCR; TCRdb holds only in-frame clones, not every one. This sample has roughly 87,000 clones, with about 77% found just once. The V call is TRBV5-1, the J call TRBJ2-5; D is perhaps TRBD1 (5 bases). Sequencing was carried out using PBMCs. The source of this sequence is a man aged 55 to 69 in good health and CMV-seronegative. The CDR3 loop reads CASSQSQGNQETQYF. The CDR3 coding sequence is TGCGCCAGCAGTCAAAGTCAGGGAAATCAAGAGACCCAGTACTTC.